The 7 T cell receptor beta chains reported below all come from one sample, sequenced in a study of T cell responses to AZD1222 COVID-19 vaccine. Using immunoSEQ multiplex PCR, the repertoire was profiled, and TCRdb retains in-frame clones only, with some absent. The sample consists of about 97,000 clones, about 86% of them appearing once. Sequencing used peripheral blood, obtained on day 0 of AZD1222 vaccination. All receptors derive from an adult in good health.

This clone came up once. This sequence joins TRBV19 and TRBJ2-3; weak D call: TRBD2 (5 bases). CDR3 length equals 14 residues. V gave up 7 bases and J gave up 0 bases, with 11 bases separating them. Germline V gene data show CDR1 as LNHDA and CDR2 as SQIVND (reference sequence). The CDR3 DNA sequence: TGTGCCAGTAAATTGAGGGATAGCACAGATACGCAGTATTTT. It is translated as CASKLRDSTDTQYF.

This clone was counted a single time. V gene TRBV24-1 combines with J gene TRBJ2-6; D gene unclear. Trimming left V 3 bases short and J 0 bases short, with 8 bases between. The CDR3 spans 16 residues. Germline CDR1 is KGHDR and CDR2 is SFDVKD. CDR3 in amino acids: CATSDLTASGANVLTF. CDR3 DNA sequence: TGTGCCACCAGTGATCTCACAGCCTCTGGGGCCAACGTCCTGACTTTC.

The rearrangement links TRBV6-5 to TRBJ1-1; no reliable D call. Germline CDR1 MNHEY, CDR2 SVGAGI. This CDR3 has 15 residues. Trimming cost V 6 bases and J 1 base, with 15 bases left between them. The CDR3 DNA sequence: TGTGCCAGCAGCCCCACAGCGGAGAGGAACACTGAAGCTTTCTTT. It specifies CASSPTAERNTEAFF.

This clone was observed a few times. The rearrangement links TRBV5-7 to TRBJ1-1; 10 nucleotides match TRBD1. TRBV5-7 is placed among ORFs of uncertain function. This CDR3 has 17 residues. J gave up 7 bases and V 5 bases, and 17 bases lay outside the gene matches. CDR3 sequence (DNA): TGTGCCAGCAGGCGACTTTCTAGGGACAGGGGATTTGGTGAAGCTTTCTTT. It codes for CASRRLSRDRGFGEAFF.

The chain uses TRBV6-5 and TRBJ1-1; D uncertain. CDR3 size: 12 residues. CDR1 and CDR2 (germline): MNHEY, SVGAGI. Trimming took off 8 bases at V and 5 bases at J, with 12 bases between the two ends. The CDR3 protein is CASHALGTEAFF. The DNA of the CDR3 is TGTGCCAGCCACGCGTTGGGAACTGAAGCTTTCTTT.

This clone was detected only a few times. CDR3 sequence reads: CASSPPSGRREKLFF. DNA for the CDR3: TGTGCCAGCTCACCACCTTCGGGGAGGCGGGAAAAACTGTTTTTT. The genes are TRBV18 and TRBJ1-4; no clear D gene. V dropped 0 bases and J dropped 8 bases, with 13 bases sitting between them. This CDR3 is built from 15 residues. CDR1 KGHSH and CDR2 LQKENI come from the germline V gene.

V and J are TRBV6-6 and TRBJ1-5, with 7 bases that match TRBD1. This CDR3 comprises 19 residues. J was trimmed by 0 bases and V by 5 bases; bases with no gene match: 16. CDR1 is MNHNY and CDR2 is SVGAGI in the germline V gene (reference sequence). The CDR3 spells CASSQRDSRPTYSNQPQHF. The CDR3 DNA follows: TGTGCCAGCAGTCAACGGGACAGCCGACCCACCTATAGCAATCAGCCCCAGCATTTT.